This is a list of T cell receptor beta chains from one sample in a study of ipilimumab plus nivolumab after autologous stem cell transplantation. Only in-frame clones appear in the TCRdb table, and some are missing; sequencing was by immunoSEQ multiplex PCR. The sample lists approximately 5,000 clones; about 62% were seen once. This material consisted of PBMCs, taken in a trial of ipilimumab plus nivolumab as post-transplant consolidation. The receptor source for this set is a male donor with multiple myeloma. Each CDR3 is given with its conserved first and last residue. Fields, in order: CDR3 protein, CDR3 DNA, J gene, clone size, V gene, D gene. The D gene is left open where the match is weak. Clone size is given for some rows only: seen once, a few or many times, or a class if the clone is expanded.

CASSASPGLAILETQYF,TGTGCCAGCAGCGCATCTCCGGGACTAGCGATCCTGGAGACCCAGTACTTC,TRBJ2-5,-,TRBV9,TRBD2
CASSHRIAGAADTQYF,TGCGCCAGCAGTCACCGGATAGCGGGAGCCGCAGATACGCAGTATTTT,TRBJ2-3,-,TRBV5-1,TRBD2
CASSPTFSAGNTIYF,TGTGCCAGCAGCCCCACTTTTTCCGCTGGAAACACCATATATTTT,TRBJ1-3,-,TRBV7-8,-
CASSLGPDRAGYEQYF,TGCGCCAGCAGCTTGGGTCCTGACAGGGCCGGATACGAGCAGTACTTC,TRBJ2-7,-,TRBV5-1,TRBD1
CASSQGGQGSGELFF,TGTGCCAGCAGTCAAGGGGGGCAGGGTTCCGGGGAGCTGTTTTTT,TRBJ2-2,-,TRBV27,-
CASSMTGGNYEQYF,TGTGCCAGCAGCATGACAGGGGGCAACTACGAGCAGTACTTC,TRBJ2-7,-,TRBV7-9,TRBD1
CASSIGVNQPQHF,TGTGCCAGCAGTATCGGGGTAAATCAGCCCCAGCATTTT,TRBJ1-5,few,TRBV27,-
CASSFVGSGYEQYF,TGTGCCAGCAGTTTCGTAGGGAGTGGCTACGAGCAGTACTTC,TRBJ2-7,-,TRBV28,-
CASSGQGVQPQHF,TGTGCCAGTAGCGGACAGGGGGTTCAGCCCCAGCATTTT,TRBJ1-5,few,TRBV19,TRBD1
CASSLAITEETQYF,TGTGCCAGCAGCTTAGCGATAACAGAAGAGACCCAGTACTTC,TRBJ2-5,-,TRBV7-9,-
CASSINTVSTDTQYF,TGTGCCAGTAGTATTAATACGGTTAGCACAGATACGCAGTATTTT,TRBJ2-3,-,TRBV19,-
CAMGQKETQYF,TGTGCCATGGGACAGAAAGAGACCCAGTACTTC,TRBJ2-5,-,TRBV10-3,TRBD1
CASSLAASYNEQFF,TGTGCCAGCAGCCTAGCGGCCTCCTACAATGAGCAGTTCTTC,TRBJ2-1,-,TRBV2,TRBD2
CASSLVGSGELFF,TGTGCCAGCAGCTTGGTGGGCAGTGGGGAACTGTTTTTT,TRBJ1-4,-,TRBV5-6,-
CSVAGTGNYEQYF,TGCAGCGTTGCGGGAACAGGGAATTACGAGCAGTACTTC,TRBJ2-7,-,TRBV29-1,-
CASSQGRAYNEQFF,TGTGCCAGCAGCCAGGGACGGGCCTACAATGAGCAGTTCTTC,TRBJ2-1,-,TRBV14,-
CASSIGGGFISGNTIYF,TGTGCCAGTAGTATAGGAGGTGGCTTCATCTCTGGAAACACCATATATTTT,TRBJ1-3,-,TRBV19,-
CASTPGGQTYEQYF,TGTGCCAGCACCCCCGGGGGACAGACCTACGAGCAGTACTTC,TRBJ2-7,-,TRBV2,-
CASSQGQGVGWTEAFF,TGTGCCAGCAGCCAAGGACAGGGAGTCGGTTGGACTGAAGCTTTCTTT,TRBJ1-1,-,TRBV7-9,TRBD1
CASSYGQGAYYNYGYTF,TGTGCCAGCAGCTACGGACAGGGGGCTTATTATAACTATGGCTACACCTTC,TRBJ1-2,-,TRBV7-9,TRBD1
CASSLGGRSDTQYF,TGTGCCAGCAGTTTGGGGGGCAGGTCAGATACGCAGTATTTT,TRBJ2-3,once,TRBV28,-
CARSLIFDRQTF,TGTGCCAGAAGCTTAATTTTTGACAGACAAACCTTC,TRBJ1-2,once,TRBV7-5,-
CASSQETVGYGYTF,TGCGCCAGCAGCCAAGAGACGGTAGGCTATGGCTACACCTTC,TRBJ1-2,-,TRBV4-3,-
CASSPRTGGDSGNTIYF,TGTGCCAGCTCACCGCGGACAGGGGGGGACTCTGGAAACACCATATATTTT,TRBJ1-3,-,TRBV18,TRBD1
CASSNPGLAGDSQETQYF,TGTGCCAGCAGCAACCCGGGACTAGCGGGAGACTCACAAGAGACCCAGTACTTC,TRBJ2-5,-,TRBV7-9,TRBD2
CASSRGQGHGYTF,TGTGCCAGCAGCCGCGGACAGGGTCATGGCTACACCTTC,TRBJ1-2,-,TRBV7-9,TRBD1
CASSIPSTGRTDTQYF,TGTGCCAGTAGTATACCCTCGACAGGGAGGACAGATACGCAGTATTTT,TRBJ2-3,-,TRBV19,-
CASSIGRTNQPQHF,TGTGCCAGTAGTATAGGACGGACAAATCAGCCCCAGCATTTT,TRBJ1-5,-,TRBV19,-
CSVPAGGGLEDEQYF,TGCAGCGTTCCGGCGGGGGGCGGACTAGAGGACGAGCAGTACTTC,TRBJ2-7,medium-sized,TRBV29-1,TRBD2
CASSFRTSGNNEQFF,TGTGCCAGCAGCTTCAGGACTAGCGGGAACAATGAGCAGTTCTTC,TRBJ2-1,-,TRBV7-2,TRBD2
CASGRTGTADTQYF,TGTGCCAGCGGTAGGACGGGAACCGCGGATACGCAGTATTTT,TRBJ2-3,-,TRBV13,-
CASSQDQGTRTDTQYF,TGCGCCAGCAGCCAAGATCAAGGGACTAGGACAGATACGCAGTATTTT,TRBJ2-3,-,TRBV4-1,TRBD2
CASSYGSANYGYTF,TGTGCCAGCAGCTATGGTTCCGCTAACTATGGCTACACCTTC,TRBJ1-2,medium-sized,TRBV5-4,-
CASSLLDRYNEQFF,TGTGCCAGCAGTTTACTAGACAGATACAATGAGCAGTTCTTC,TRBJ2-1,-,TRBV28,-
CASSPHAATYNNEQFF,TGCGCCAGCAGCCCGCACGCGGCAACTTATAACAATGAGCAGTTCTTC,TRBJ2-1,-,TRBV5-1,-
CASSPGVNTEAFF,TGTGCCAGCTCACCGGGGGTGAACACTGAAGCTTTCTTT,TRBJ1-1,-,TRBV18,-
CASSLITVRVKNIQYF,TGCGCCAGCAGCTTGATTACTGTGAGAGTCAAAAACATTCAGTACTTC,TRBJ2-4,-,TRBV5-1,-